This TCR beta chain was observed in a study of blood T cell repertoires in COVID-19. Overall study: Acute-phase and convalescent COVID-19 samples originated in the United States, Italy and Spain.

The V end was cut by 2 bases, the J end by 8 bases, with 11 bases between. In germline, CDR1 is SGDLS, CDR2 YYNGEE. CDR3 length equals 13 residues. As processed by the authors: For nucleated cells, counts were estimated from reference gene primer amplification. Here immunoSEQ multiplex PCR was the method, and the copy in TCRdb shows in-frame clones only, minus some. The DNA gave D and trimming, while V, J and clone size come from that table. The sample includes over 250,000 clones, about 80% of them seen just once. Donors were grouped by their self-reported clinical history. Material: PBMCs or T cells enriched from blood (not recorded which). This clonotype was sampled from a man in his thirties or forties with acute COVID-19. This sequence joins TRBV9 and TRBJ2-1; no firm D call. CDR3 coding DNA: TGTGCCAGCAGCGTGAGTCCCTCCCATGAGCAGTTCTTC. Translation: CASSVSPSHEQFF. The complete variable domain, with remaining parts taken from reference TRBV9 and TRBJ2-1, reads DSGVTQTPKHLITATGQRVTLRCSPRSGDLSVYWYQQSLDQGLQFLIQYYNGEERAKGNILERFSAQQFPDLHSELNLSSLELGDSALYFCASSVSPSHEQFFGPGTRLTVL.